This T cell receptor (beta chain) was sequenced in a study of T cells expressing NK-cell markers. Concerning this clonotype: Its antigen is not identified.

Germline V lookup: CDR1 SGHTA, CDR2 FQGNSA. The CDR3 has 16 residues. Scientists made TCR beta cDNA using 5'RACE template switching with UMIs. With the 5' RACE reads reprocessed, TCRdb shows one record per CDR3 protein and no DNA. The sample includes hundreds of thousands of distinct CDR3 sequences. Study-level findings and limits: Roughly 6 of the donors carried dominant NKG2C+ clonotypes that took up roughly 1.0-8% of their CD8+ T cells. Whether expanded NKG2C+ T cell clones were HCMV specific stayed uncertain. These clonotypes also led the CD3+CD56-NKG2C+ fraction in a handful of donors.

The rearrangement joins TRBV7-2 to TRBJ2-1; the D gene TCRdb calls, TRBD1, cannot be checked with no DNA. The source of this sequence is a man between 18 and 35 years old in good health. What was sequenced was blood T cells: a sorted CD56 or NKG2C T cell subset, CD4+ or CD8+ T cells, or bulk PBMC T cells (not recorded which). The CDR3 here is CASSLVRTQTDNEQFF.